This TCR beta chain is drawn from a study of blood T cell repertoires in COVID-19. Study details: The cDNA or gDNA used as material had been derived from T cells, B-cell-depleted T cells, or PBMCs.

Authors' methods: Amplified reference gene primers provided the basis for estimating nucleated cell counts. The data were produced by immunoSEQ multiplex PCR, yet TCRdb's version contains in-frame clones alone and is incomplete. V and J calls and clone size come straight from that table; D and trimming were deduced from the DNA. Of 150,000 or so clones listed, roughly 90% are singletons. The V end lost 2 bases, the J end lost 11 bases, and 13 bases lay between the germline ends. This CDR3 contains 13 residues. CDR1 is KGHDR, CDR2 SFDVKD, per germline. In terms of age and location, participants ranged from about 18 to 90 years and lived in under 30 US areas.

This chain joins TRBV24-1 and TRBJ2-3; D possibly corresponds to TRBD1 (5 bases). This clonotype was sampled from a woman in her fifties or sixties who had recovered from COVID-19. The sequenced material came from PBMCs or T cells enriched from blood (not recorded which). Here the CDR3 reads CATSDSGHPGQYF. The CDR3 nucleotides read TGTGCCACCAGTGATTCAGGGCATCCTGGGCAGTATTTT.